This T cell receptor beta chain was sequenced in a study of OX40 agonist ivuxolimab in advanced cancers. Study summary: Participants could have had prior anti-PD-1, anti-PD-L1 or anti-CTLA-4 therapy, and about 40% had some. Study findings and constraints: Blood T cells, both CD4+ and CD8+, expanded clonally by week 6 at 0.1 to 3.0 mg/kg.

The data were produced by immunoSEQ multiplex PCR, yet TCRdb's version contains in-frame clones alone and is incomplete. The sample contains around 93,000 clones, 80% to 90% of which appear only once. Note on this clone: The antigen is not known.

The CDR3 length is 13 residues. Germline loops: CDR1 MNHNS, CDR2 SASEGT. With 5 bases removed from V and 7 bases from J, the gap between germline ends came to 14 bases. No patient had autoimmune disease or received systemic immunosuppression. The specimen comprised CD4+ or CD8+ T cells sorted from blood, sampled in a trial of the OX40 agonist ivuxolimab. This TCR was sampled from an adult with an advanced solid tumor such as melanoma, head and neck, liver or kidney cancer. The chain employs TRBV6-1 and TRBJ2-5, with a tentative D call TRBD2 (5 bases). The CDR3 nucleotides are TGTGCCAGCAGTACCACTCCTGCGGGGACCCAGTACTTC. Translating it yields CASSTTPAGTQYF.